The source of this T cell receptor beta chain is a study of T cells in Graves' hyperthyroidism and ophthalmopathy. For this clonotype: The antigen remains undetermined.

Amplification of TCR beta CDR3 regions used RNA as the template. The study used the HTBI primer set for a first-round RT-PCR of the TCR CDR3. TCRdb re-called the multiplex PCR reads with MiXCR, one entry per CDR3 protein. Among some 250,000 distinct CDR3 sequences listed, around 15% were seen once. Per the germline V gene, CDR1 is SNHLY and CDR2 is FYNNEI. This CDR3 is built from 16 residues. The V gene end was trimmed by 7 bases and the J gene end by 1 base; junction bases not matched to a gene: 12. Broader study findings: Stable hyperthyroidism and ophthalmopathy were separated using 13 V-J signatures.

This TCR derives from a woman aged 45-59 years with Graves' hyperthyroidism that later progressed to Graves' ophthalmopathy. Sequencing was carried out using blood. The V call is TRBV2, the J call TRBJ2-5; 7 positions match TRBD1. The CDR3 DNA reads as TGTGCCAGCACCGATTATATTACAGGGGTCCAAGAGACCCAGTACTTC. This gives the protein CASTDYITGVQETQYF.